One sample yielded the 19 T cell receptor beta chains listed below, sequenced in a study of cytomegalovirus exposure and HLA in healthy donors. PCR primers comprised 60 Vbeta and 13 Jbeta primers. The data were produced by immunoSEQ multiplex PCR, yet TCRdb's version contains in-frame clones alone and is incomplete. The sample records 200,000 to 300,000 clones, 82% being singletons. The sample consisted of PBMCs. The receptors here all came from a woman aged 35 to 49 in good health and CMV-seropositive.

V usage is TRBV7-2 and J usage is TRBJ2-6; 8 nucleotides match TRBD1. This CDR3 has 15 amino acids. Trimming cost V 5 bases and J 4 bases; bases outside gene matches: 4. Germline V gives CDR1 SGHTA, CDR2 FQGNSA. As DNA, the CDR3 is TGTGCCAGCAGCCCCAGGGGGCCGGGGGCCAACGTCCTGACTTTC. As protein: CASSPRGPGANVLTF.

This chain connects TRBV5-1 to TRBJ2-5, with TRBD2 matching 8 bases. The CDR3 has 14 amino acids. The V and J ends lost 6 bases and 1 base, in that order; junction bases with no gene match: 5. The germline V gene encodes CDR1 SGHRS and CDR2 YFSETQ. The CDR3 DNA reads TGCGCCAGCACCACGGGAGGGACCCAAGAGACCCAGTACTTC. Translation gives CASTTGGTQETQYF. The full variable domain, its missing parts supplied by reference TRBV5-1 and TRBJ2-5, is KAGVTQTPRYLIKTRGQQVTLSCSPISGHRSVSWYQQTPGQGLQFLFEYFSETQRNKGNFPGRFSGRQFSNSRSEMNVSTLELGDSALYLCASTTGGTQETQYFGPGTRLLVL.

This sequence joins TRBV30 and TRBJ2-1, with TRBD2 matching over 8 bases. This CDR3 comprises 18 residues. Germline-derived CDR1 and CDR2 are GTSNPN and SVGIG (reference sequence). The V segment lost 3 bases and the J segment 1 base; nucleotides outside the gene matches: 14. The CDR3 loop reads CAWRVPVAAGGSYNEQFF. CDR3 DNA: TGTGCCTGGAGGGTTCCCGTCGCGGCGGGGGGTTCCTACAATGAGCAGTTCTTC.

The gene calls are TRBV7-8 and TRBJ1-5; possible D gene TRBD1, 5 bases. The germline V gene has CDR1 SGHVS and CDR2 FQNEAQ. The CDR3 is made up of 15 amino acids. V gave up 0 bases and J gave up 3 bases, with 9 bases separating them. The CDR3 sequence: CASSLAGRFNQPQHF. The CDR3 DNA sequence: TGTGCCAGCAGCTTAGCGGGGCGGTTCAATCAGCCCCAGCATTTT. The full variable domain, in which reference TRBV7-8 and TRBJ1-5 provide the parts outside the CDR3, is GAGVSQSPRYKVAKRGQDVALRCDPISGHVSLFWYQQALGQGPEFLTYFQNEAQLDKSGLPSDRFFAERPEGSVSTLKIQRTQQEDSAVYLCASSLAGRFNQPQHFGDGTRLSIL.

The gene calls are TRBV18 and TRBJ1-5; D is ambiguous. Germline V gene sequence: CDR1 KGHSH, CDR2 LQKENI. The CDR3 consists of 14 residues. With 5 bases removed from V and 1 base from J, the gap between germline ends came to 9 bases. The chain's CDR3 is CASSADGSNQPQHF. DNA of the CDR3: TGTGCCAGCTCAGCCGACGGGAGCAATCAGCCCCAGCATTTT.

The rearrangement joins TRBV2 to TRBJ2-7; D possibly corresponds to TRBD1 (5 bases). The CDR3 is made up of 15 amino acids. Germline assignment: CDR1 SNHLY and CDR2 FYNNEI. With 3 bases removed from V and 2 bases from J, the gap between germline ends came to 14 bases. The CDR3 is CASSDPMGRAYEQYF. As DNA, the CDR3 is TGTGCCAGCAGTGATCCAATGGGCAGGGCCTACGAGCAGTACTTC.

The chain uses TRBV7-9 and TRBJ2-2, with 7 bases that match TRBD1. The length of the CDR3 is 16 residues. J was trimmed by 1 base and V by 5 bases; bases with no gene match: 7. Germline CDR1 reads SEHNR; CDR2 reads FQNEAQ (reference sequence). The DNA of the CDR3 is TGTGCCAGCAGCCCAACGGGACAGTTGAACACCGGGGAGCTGTTTTTT. This encodes CASSPTGQLNTGELFF.

CDR3 nucleotides: TGTGCCAGCAGCTCCTCCGGGACAGGGCTTGAAAAACTGTTTTTT. The encoded protein is CASSSSGTGLEKLFF. The rearrangement uses TRBV7-2 and TRBJ1-4, with TRBD1 matching 9 bases. The CDR3 has 15 residues. CDR1 and CDR2 (germline): SGHTA, FQGNSA. The V and J ends lost 4 bases and 7 bases, in that order; junction bases with no gene match: 7.

The rearrangement uses TRBV5-1 and TRBJ2-5; 10 bases are shared with TRBD2. The CDR3 sequence is 16 residues long. CDR1 is SGHRS and CDR2 is YFSETQ in the germline V gene. V shed 0 bases and J 5 bases; nucleotides not matched to a gene: 7. CDR3 residues: CASSLAGLAGVETQYF. CDR3 coding DNA: TGCGCCAGCAGCTTGGCCGGGCTAGCGGGGGTGGAGACCCAGTACTTC. Supplemented by reference TRBV5-1 and TRBJ2-5, the full variable domain reads KAGVTQTPRYLIKTRGQQVTLSCSPISGHRSVSWYQQTPGQGLQFLFEYFSETQRNKGNFPGRFSGRQFSNSRSEMNVSTLELGDSALYLCASSLAGLAGVETQYFGPGTRLLVL.

The chain employs TRBV6-6 and TRBJ2-5; 7 bases line up with TRBD2. The CDR3 runs to 14 residues. The trim removed 5 bases at V and 2 bases at J, leaving 5 bases unmatched. Per germline, CDR1 MNHNY and CDR2 SVGAGI (reference sequence). The DNA for the CDR3 is TGTGCCAGCAGTACAACTAGCGATCAAGAGACCCAGTACTTC. Its protein is CASSTTSDQETQYF.

The rearrangement joins TRBV11-2 to TRBJ1-1; perhaps TRBD1 as D (6 bases). Between the trimmed V and J ends, which lost 1 base and 8 bases, there was a span of 11 bases. The CDR3 is 13 amino acids. CDR1 is SGHAT, CDR2 FQNNGV, per germline. Here the CDR3 DNA reads TGTGCCAGCAGCTTAGGACTCGACAGGGAAGCTTTCTTT. Amino acids: CASSLGLDREAFF.

The chain combines TRBV9 with TRBJ2-1; possibly TRBD1 for D (6 bases). The V end was cut by 3 bases, the J end by 5 bases, with 21 bases between. CDR3 length: 17 amino acids. Germline V lookup: CDR1 SGDLS, CDR2 YYNGEE. In DNA form, the CDR3 reads TGTGCCAGCAGCGGGCCAATAAGGCAGGGGACGGACAATGAGCAGTTCTTC. This codes for CASSGPIRQGTDNEQFF.

The chain couples TRBV5-3 to TRBJ2-7; 10 bases align to TRBD2. TRBV5-3 is an ORF, and what it does is uncertain. V shed 2 bases and J 3 bases; nucleotides not matched to a gene: 14. The CDR3 spans 18 residues. The CDR3 nucleotides read TGTGCCAGAAGCTTTTTATTCGGAGCGGGAGGGCCGGACTACGAGCAGTACTTC. It translates to CARSFLFGAGGPDYEQYF.

This chain uses TRBV6-6 with TRBJ2-3; a weak D match, TRBD2 (6 bases). Trimming shortened V by 6 bases and J by 5 bases, and 12 bases separated the two germline ends. Germline V gene sequence: CDR1 MNHNY, CDR2 SVGAGI (reference sequence). The CDR3 is 13 residues long. Here the CDR3 DNA reads TGTGCCAGCAGCGGGAGTGTCGTAGATACGCAGTATTTT. This translates into CASSGSVVDTQYF.

As concerns this clone: At the DNA level, this CDR3 is encoded by other sequences in the same sample as well. V usage is TRBV11-2 and J usage is TRBJ2-7; 7 bases agree with TRBD1. The junction had 5 bases not matched to a gene; V was cut back by 2 bases and J by 1 base. The CDR3 length is 15 residues. Germline assignment: CDR1 SGHAT and CDR2 FQNNGV. The CDR3 protein is CASSLNPGGSYEQYF. In nucleotides, the CDR3 is TGTGCCAGCAGCTTAAACCCAGGGGGATCCTACGAGCAGTACTTC.

The chain couples TRBV11-3 to TRBJ2-7; 8 bases map to TRBD1. Germline V lookup: CDR1 SGHNT, CDR2 YENEEA. J was trimmed by 2 bases and V by 5 bases; bases with no gene match: 5. The length of the CDR3 is 14 residues. The DNA of the CDR3 is TGTGCCAGCAGCCCGGGACAGGAAACCTACGAGCAGTACTTC. Encoded protein: CASSPGQETYEQYF. Full variable domain (missing parts from reference TRBV11-3 and TRBJ2-7): EAGVVQSPRYKIIEKKQPVAFWCNPISGHNTLYWYLQNLGQGPELLIRYENEEAVDDSQLPKDRFSAERLKGVDSTLKIQPAELGDSAVYLCASSPGQETYEQYFGPGTRLTVT.

A few counts support this clone. The V and J genes are TRBV2 and TRBJ1-1, with 7 bases aligning to TRBD1. The J segment lost 1 base and the V segment lost 6 bases, leaving 2 bases of the junction unmatched. Germline CDR1 reads SNHLY; CDR2 reads FYNNEI. CDR3 length: 13 amino acids. The CDR3 is CASSRTGNTEAFF. Written as DNA, the CDR3 is TGTGCCAGCAGCAGGACAGGGAACACTGAAGCTTTCTTT.

This chain joins TRBV6-6 and TRBJ1-2; 12 bases align to TRBD1. The V segment lost 5 bases and the J segment 8 bases; nucleotides outside the gene matches: 9. CDR1 is MNHNY, CDR2 SVGAGI, per germline (reference sequence). The CDR3 contains 15 residues. CDR3 DNA: TGTGCCAGCAGTGATGGGACAGGGGGCGCGAACGGCTACACCTTC. Translated, it gives CASSDGTGGANGYTF.

The rearrangement links TRBV7-9 to TRBJ2-7; TRBD1 agrees at 7 bases. The CDR3 is made up of 14 amino acids. The ends lost 4 bases at V and 4 bases at J; junction bases unmatched: 7. Germline assignment: CDR1 SEHNR and CDR2 FQNEAQ (reference sequence). The CDR3 DNA reads TGTGCCAGCAGCTCTGGGGACAGCATGTACGAGCAGTACTTC. Residues: CASSSGDSMYEQYF.